This is a list of T cell receptor beta chains from one sample in a study of cytomegalovirus exposure and HLA in healthy donors. TCRdb keeps only in-frame clones here, not all; method: immunoSEQ multiplex PCR. The sample lists approximately 120,000 clones, approximately 73% occurring once. Sequenced input: PBMCs. Receptors were obtained from a man aged 35 to 55 in good health and CMV-seronegative. Both conserved end residues are part of each CDR3. Fields, in order: J gene, D gene, clone size, V gene, CDR3 DNA, CDR3 protein. A D gene is named only where the DNA matches it firmly. A row's size may be missing; if present it is once, few, many or a size class.

>TRBJ2-2|NA|NA|TRBV14
TGTGCCAGCAGCCCCCGTATTGGGGAGCTGTTTTTT
CASSPRIGELFF
>TRBJ2-7|TRBD2|NA|TRBV6-5
TGTGCCTCGCGGGGCGGGGGGCTGGTAGAGCAGTACTTC
CASRGGGLVEQYF
>TRBJ2-1|TRBD2|NA|TRBV5-1
TGCGCCAGCAGCTTGGTTCCTAGCGGGGATTACAATGAGCAGTTCTTC
CASSLVPSGDYNEQFF
>TRBJ2-3|NA|NA|TRBV29-1
TGCAGCGTTGAAGGAGAAGGCACAGATACGCAGTATTTT
CSVEGEGTDTQYF
>TRBJ1-2|NA|NA|TRBV4-1
TGCGCCAGCAGCCAAGGGATCAGGCGTGGCTACACCTTC
CASSQGIRRGYTF
>TRBJ1-3|NA|NA|TRBV19
TGTGCCAGTAGTATAGCGGCAGGCACTGGAAACACCATATATTTT
CASSIAAGTGNTIYF
>TRBJ1-2|NA|NA|TRBV4-3
TGCGCCAGCAGCCAAGATCTGCAGGGGCGGCGATATGGCTACACCTTC
CASSQDLQGRRYGYTF
>TRBJ1-5|NA|NA|TRBV4-3
TGCGCCAGCAGCCAAGATCCGATAAGGGGCTCTCAGCCCCAGCATTTT
CASSQDPIRGSQPQHF
>TRBJ1-1|TRBD1|NA|TRBV6-1
TGTGCCAGCAGTGAAAGGAACAGGGGGCGGACTGAAGCTTTCTTT
CASSERNRGRTEAFF
>TRBJ2-3|TRBD1|few|TRBV18
TGTGCCAGCTCACCACTATCTCGACAGGGGCTTGGCGCAGATACGCAGTATTTT
CASSPLSRQGLGADTQYF
>TRBJ2-3|NA|NA|TRBV27
TGTGCCAGCAGTCACGCAGACACAGATACGCAGTATTTT
CASSHADTDTQYF
>TRBJ2-7|NA|NA|TRBV6-9
TGTGCCAGCACTTCGTCCTACGAGCAGTACTTC
CASTSSYEQYF
>TRBJ2-1|NA|NA|TRBV10-3
TGTGCCATCAGTGACCTGGACTCCGCAGAAGGGCACAATGAGCAGTTCTTC
CAISDLDSAEGHNEQFF
>TRBJ1-1|NA|NA|TRBV10-3
TGTGCCATCAGCCAGGACACGAACACTGAAGCTTTCTTT
CAISQDTNTEAFF